The 25 T cell receptor beta chains in this list originate from one sample, sequenced in a study of T cell therapy after organ transplantation. Repertoires were generated with immunoSEQ multiplex PCR, while TCRdb's copy carries only in-frame clones and drops some. The table records tens of thousands of clones, roughly 84% of them present only once. Their antigens remain unidentified. The time point here: 20-29 weeks after completion of therapy. Here the sequenced sample was CD8+ T cells from blood, taken after autologous CMV-specific T cell therapy. The receptors were sampled from a human patient who had received a solid organ transplant and had CMV disease. Some of the T cells may derive from the graft donor.

This chain uses TRBV19 with TRBJ1-2; D possibly corresponds to TRBD1 (6 bases). Trimming shortened V by 5 bases and J by 3 bases, and 10 bases separated the two germline ends. The V gene's germline CDR1 is LNHDA and CDR2 SQIVND (reference sequence). This CDR3 has 13 amino acids. Here the CDR3 DNA reads TGTGCCAGTAGTGCAGGGGTGGACTATGGCTACACCTTC. Translated, it gives CASSAGVDYGYTF. Drawing the rest from reference TRBV19 and TRBJ1-2, the complete variable domain is DGGITQSPKYLFRKEGQNVTLSCEQNLNHDAMYWYRQDPGQGLRLIYYSQIVNDFQKGDIAEGYSVSREKKESFPLTVTSAQKNPTAFYLCASSAGVDYGYTFGSGTRLTVV.

V gene TRBV12-5 combines with J gene TRBJ1-5, with D possibly being TRBD1 (5 bases). The length of the CDR3 is 13 residues. The germline V gene has CDR1 LGHNT and CDR2 FRNRAP. Trimming took 6 bases from V and 2 from J, leaving 8 bases between them. The DNA for the CDR3 is TGTGCTAGTGGGACAGCCCGCAATCAGCCCCAGCATTTT. The encoded protein is CASGTARNQPQHF.

The chain has TRBV4-3 and TRBJ1-2, with no clear D. V lost 0 bases and J 0 bases, leaving 8 bases between the germline ends. The CDR3 is 15 amino acids. In germline, CDR1 is LGHNA, CDR2 YSLEER. CDR3 loop: CASSQDRATNYGYTF. CDR3 nucleotides: TGCGCCAGCAGCCAAGATCGGGCTACTAACTATGGCTACACCTTC.

The chain recombines TRBV7-8 with TRBJ2-7; 10 bases fit TRBD2. The CDR3 is 21 residues long. The ends lost 5 bases at V and 0 bases at J; junction bases unmatched: 22. Germline CDR1 reads SGHVS; CDR2 reads FQNEAQ. CDR3 sequence (DNA): TGTGCCAGCAGCACAAGTGTCCAGGGGGTAGGGACTAGCGCTTTCTCCTACGAGCAGTACTTC. Amino acids: CASSTSVQGVGTSAFSYEQYF.

This clone was recorded a few times. The V and J genes are TRBV10-3 and TRBJ2-7, with D perhaps matching TRBD1 (6 bases). The length of the CDR3 is 14 residues. Germline V gives CDR1 ENHRY, CDR2 SYGVKD. V lost 3 bases and J 5 bases, leaving 14 bases between the germline ends. CDR3 in amino acids: CAISESQGFDEQYF. The CDR3 DNA reads as TGTGCCATCAGTGAATCACAGGGCTTTGACGAGCAGTACTTC.

On this clone: Other DNA sequences within the sample encode an identical CDR3. The V gene is TRBV19, the J gene TRBJ1-1; D uncertain. Germline values: CDR1 LNHDA, CDR2 SQIVND (reference sequence). The V end was cut by 1 base, the J end by 1 base, with 4 bases between. CDR3 length: 13 amino acids. The CDR3 DNA is TGTGCCAGTAGTATAGGTGGGAACACTGAAGCTTTCTTT. It encodes CASSIGGNTEAFF.

The CDR3 coding sequence is TGTGCCAGTGGGGAAGAAACCTATAATTCACCCCTCCACTTT. This sequence encodes CASGEETYNSPLHF. This rearrangement joins TRBV6-5 to TRBJ1-6, with D hard to call. Germline loops: CDR1 MNHEY, CDR2 SVGAGI. Trimming shortened V by 9 bases and J by 2 bases, and 11 bases separated the two germline ends. The CDR3 length is 14 residues.

The chain couples TRBV6-5 to TRBJ1-1; 7 bases line up with TRBD1. This CDR3 is 13 amino acids long. Trimming removed 5 bases from V and 11 bases from J; junction bases left unmatched: 11. The germline CDR1 and CDR2 sequences are MNHEY and SVGAGI. The CDR3: CASSTEGAGWAFF. CDR3 bases: TGTGCCAGCAGTACTGAGGGGGCCGGTTGGGCTTTCTTT.

This clone was recorded a few times. The chain joins TRBV7-9 to TRBJ2-1, with D unclear. V shed 11 bases and J shed 0 bases, with 14 bases lying between them. Germline V lookup: CDR1 SEHNR, CDR2 FQNEAQ (reference sequence). The CDR3 is made up of 14 amino acids. The CDR3 protein is CAPRAIPSYNEQFF. CDR3 nucleotides: TGTGCCCCACGAGCCATACCCTCCTACAATGAGCAGTTCTTC.

In this sample, this clone turned up once. V gene TRBV6-5 combines with J gene TRBJ2-7; TRBD1 might be the D (5 bases). V lost 2 bases and J 3 bases, leaving 11 bases between the germline ends. The CDR3 has 14 amino acids. The germline V gene encodes CDR1 MNHEY and CDR2 SVGAGI. CDR3 DNA sequence: TGTGCCAGCAGTTACGGGGCGTCCGGCTACGAGCAGTACTTC. Its protein product is CASSYGASGYEQYF.

CDR3 sequence (DNA): TGTGCCAGCAGCTTCTCGATGGAGACCCAGTACTTC. Protein product: CASSFSMETQYF. The chain links TRBV13 to TRBJ2-5; the D is unclear. The CDR3 spans 12 residues. Germline V gene sequence: CDR1 PRHDT, CDR2 FYEKMQ (reference sequence). The germline V and J ends were trimmed by 3 bases and 5 bases, with 7 bases remaining between them.

The DNA for the CDR3 is TGTGCCAGCAGTGAAGCGCTTGGGGCAGCCGAAGAGACCCAGTACTTC. Protein product: CASSEALGAAEETQYF. This chain joins TRBV6-1 and TRBJ2-5; maybe TRBD1 (5 bases). This CDR3 is 16 amino acids long. V lost 0 bases and J 3 bases, leaving 14 bases between the germline ends. Per germline, CDR1 MNHNS and CDR2 SASEGT.

The chain uses TRBV9 and TRBJ2-7, with a possible D match to TRBD2 (5 bases). CDR1 and CDR2 from the germline V gene are SGDLS and YYNGEE. CDR3 length: 15 amino acids. Trimming cost V 4 bases and J 7 bases, with 21 bases left between them. The CDR3, as DNA: TGTGCCAGCAGCCCCCAAGCGAACTATGCGGGTGAGCAGTACTTC. This codes for CASSPQANYAGEQYF.

The chain has TRBV5-6 and TRBJ2-1; 11 bases are shared with TRBD2. CDR1 is SGHDT, CDR2 YYEEEE, per germline. CDR3 length equals 15 residues. Trimming cost V 3 bases and J 7 bases; bases outside gene matches: 6. Here the CDR3 reads CASSYGTSGGNEQFF. CDR3 DNA sequence: TGTGCCAGCAGCTACGGGACTAGCGGAGGGAATGAGCAGTTCTTC.

This rearrangement joins TRBV28 to TRBJ2-3; 8 nucleotides line up with TRBD2. The CDR3 contains 15 residues. Germline V gene sequence: CDR1 MDHEN, CDR2 SYDVKM. Trimming removed 2 bases from V and 7 bases from J; junction bases left unmatched: 8. In nucleotides, the CDR3 is TGTGCCAGCAGTTTAAGGGCTAGCGGGTTGTATACGCAGTATTTT. The encoded protein is CASSLRASGLYTQYF.

The chain recombines TRBV2 with TRBJ2-1, with no clear D. The CDR3 has 13 amino acids. Trimming took 8 bases from V and 0 from J, leaving 8 bases between them. Germline CDR1 SNHLY, CDR2 FYNNEI. The CDR3 DNA reads TGTGCCAGCCGGCCGGTCTCCTACAATGAGCAGTTCTTC. Its translation is CASRPVSYNEQFF. Full variable domain (remainder filled in from reference TRBV2 and TRBJ2-1): EPEVTQTPSHQVTQMGQEVILRCVPISNHLYFYWYRQILGQKVEFLVSFYNNEISEKSEIFDDQFSVERPDGSNFTLKIRSTKLEDSAMYFCASRPVSYNEQFFGPGTRLTVL.

The chain employs TRBV6-5 and TRBJ1-1; 8 positions match TRBD1. V lost 2 bases and J lost 4; bases outside the gene matches: 0. CDR3 length equals 13 residues. Per the germline V gene, CDR1 is MNHEY and CDR2 is SVGAGI. DNA for the CDR3: TGTGCCAGCAGTTACGGGACAGGCACTGAAGCTTTCTTT. This encodes CASSYGTGTEAFF.

V usage is TRBV11-2 and J usage is TRBJ2-5, with a tentative D call TRBD2 (5 bases). Per germline, CDR1 SGHAT and CDR2 FQNNGV. The length of the CDR3 is 15 residues. V was cut by 3 bases and J by 2 bases, with 13 bases left in between. CDR3 region: CASSFGSRAQETQYF. The CDR3, as DNA: TGTGCCAGCAGCTTTGGGTCGCGGGCACAAGAGACCCAGTACTTC.

This chain uses TRBV6-9 with TRBJ1-2; 9 nucleotides align to TRBD1. The trim removed 3 bases at V and 4 bases at J, leaving 6 bases unmatched. The CDR3 has 15 residues. Germline lookup yields CDR1 MNHGY and CDR2 SVAAGI. Here the CDR3 DNA reads TGTGCCAGCAGTTACGGAGACAGGGGGGCCTATGGCTACACCTTC. Translation gives CASSYGDRGAYGYTF.

The chain recombines TRBV27 with TRBJ2-3; D remains ambiguous. V lost 1 base, J lost 4 bases, and 3 bases lay in between. The CDR3 spans 12 residues. Germline CDR1 MNHEY, CDR2 SMNVEV (reference sequence). CDR3 in DNA: TGTGCCAGCAGTTTATGGGCAGATACGCAGTATTTT. Its protein is CASSLWADTQYF.

The V gene is TRBV19, the J gene TRBJ2-5; D might be TRBD2 (5 bases). This CDR3 is built from 12 residues. In germline, CDR1 is LNHDA, CDR2 SQIVND (reference sequence). V was pared by 3 bases and J by 4 bases, with 6 bases between. CDR3 coding DNA: TGTGCCAGTAGTATCAGCGGAGAGACCCAGTACTTC. As protein: CASSISGETQYF.

In its sample, this clone was seen a few times. This rearrangement joins TRBV6-5 to TRBJ1-2, with a tentative D call TRBD1 (6 bases). Between the trimmed V and J ends, which lost 6 bases and 3 bases, there was a span of 14 bases. CDR1 MNHEY and CDR2 SVGAGI come from the germline V gene. The CDR3 consists of 14 residues. The CDR3 loop is CASSPGQFHYGYTF. The CDR3, as DNA: TGTGCCAGCAGCCCAGGACAGTTCCACTATGGCTACACCTTC.

J is TRBJ2-2 and V is TRBV4-3; D not certain. There are 13 residues in the CDR3. V gave up 0 bases and J gave up 9 bases, with 8 bases separating them. In germline, CDR1 is LGHNA, CDR2 YSLEER. CDR3 protein: CASSQEPVRELFF. CDR3 DNA: TGCGCCAGCAGCCAAGAGCCGGTCCGGGAGCTGTTTTTT.

The genes are TRBV28 and TRBJ2-2, with D possibly being TRBD1 or TRBD2 (5 bases each). The CDR3 has 13 amino acids. Between the trimmed V and J ends, which lost 2 bases and 7 bases, there was a span of 8 bases. The germline CDR1 and CDR2 sequences are MDHEN and SYDVKM. The CDR3 loop is CASSLGGVGELFF. The DNA for the CDR3 is TGTGCCAGCAGTTTAGGGGGAGTCGGGGAGCTGTTTTTT.

This clone was seen a handful of times. Within the sample, other DNA sequences also encode this same CDR3. The J gene is TRBJ2-3, the V gene TRBV4-2; 10 positions agree with TRBD1. The ends lost 3 bases at V and 2 bases at J; junction bases unmatched: 2. Germline-derived CDR1 and CDR2 are LGHNA and YNFKEQ. The CDR3 runs to 15 residues. This CDR3 reads CASSQGQGHTDTQYF. CDR3 DNA: TGTGCCAGCAGCCAGGGACAGGGGCACACAGATACGCAGTATTTT.